The 5 T cell receptor beta chains in this list originate from one sample, sequenced in a study of blood T cell repertoires in COVID-19. Generated by immunoSEQ multiplex PCR, the TCRdb table keeps only in-frame clones and is missing some. The sample consists of fewer than 15,000 clones, around 92% of them appearing once. Sequenced sample: peripheral blood. All receptors derive from a human donor with active COVID-19. The donor label of this sample is uncertain.

The chain links TRBV28 to TRBJ2-1, with 10 bases aligning to TRBD2. Germline lookup yields CDR1 MDHEN and CDR2 SYDVKM. V shed 7 bases, J shed 0 bases, and the junction held 9 bases outside the gene matches. The CDR3 has 17 amino acids. In DNA, the CDR3 is TGTGCCAGCACCCCAGCTAGCGGGGGAAGCTCCTACAATGAGCAGTTCTTC. Translating gives CASTPASGGSSYNEQFF.

The CDR3 protein is CASSRQIYEQYF. CDR3 bases: TGTGCCAGCAGCCGACAGATCTACGAGCAGTACTTC. The chain joins TRBV7-9 to TRBJ2-7, with D maybe TRBD1 (5 bases). The CDR3 has 12 residues. With 5 bases removed from V and 3 bases from J, the gap between germline ends came to 8 bases. Germline CDR1 SEHNR, CDR2 FQNEAQ (reference sequence).

The chain has TRBV11-2 and TRBJ2-7; 7 bases line up with TRBD1. Looked up from germline, CDR1 is SGHAT and CDR2 is FQNNGV. With V trimmed by 0 bases and J by 2 bases, 4 bases remained unmatched. The CDR3 has 15 residues. CDR3 sequence (DNA): TGTGCCAGCAGCTTAGACGGACAGGCGACCTACGAGCAGTACTTC. Encoded protein: CASSLDGQATYEQYF.

The chain has TRBV14 and TRBJ2-7; 11 bases are a match to TRBD2. From germline, CDR1 is SGHDN and CDR2 FVKESK. J lost 5 bases, V lost 3 bases, and 3 bases had no gene match. The CDR3 spans 14 residues. CDR3 sequence: CASSHPSGRHEQYF. The CDR3 nucleotides read TGTGCCAGCAGCCACCCTAGCGGGAGGCACGAGCAGTACTTC. The whole variable domain, filled in from reference TRBV14 and TRBJ2-7, reads EAGVTQFPSHSVIEKGQTVTLRCDPISGHDNLYWYRRVMGKEIKFLLHFVKESKQDESGMPNNRFLAERTGGTYSTLKVQPAELEDSGVYFCASSHPSGRHEQYFGPGTRLTVT.

This chain connects TRBV9 to TRBJ1-2, with D possibly being TRBD1 (5 bases). V was shortened by 3 bases and J by 4 bases, with 13 bases between the two germline ends. Germline V gene lookup returns CDR1 SGDLS and CDR2 YYNGEE. The length of the CDR3 is 14 residues. CDR3 residues: CASSDRGYSYGYTF. The CDR3 DNA follows: TGTGCCAGCAGCGATCGGGGGTACTCCTATGGCTACACCTTC.